The 32 T cell receptor beta chains reported below all come from one sample, sequenced in a study of cytomegalovirus exposure and HLA in healthy donors. It was with 60 Vbeta and 13 Jbeta primers that the PCR ran. Repertoires were generated with immunoSEQ multiplex PCR, while TCRdb's copy carries only in-frame clones and drops some. The sample shows over 150,000 clones, around 80% of them seen only once. What was sequenced was PBMCs. Receptors originate from a man aged 35 to 55 in good health and CMV-seronegative.

This clone was detected only once. The chain carries TRBV9 and TRBJ2-7; 13 bases map to TRBD2. Germline lookup yields CDR1 SGDLS and CDR2 YYNGEE. There are 19 residues in the CDR3. The V segment lost 4 bases and the J segment 4 bases; nucleotides outside the gene matches: 17. The DNA of the CDR3 is TGTGCCAGCAGCAGACTGGAGCGAACCGGGACTAGCGGGGATTACGAGCAGTACTTC. Protein sequence: CASSRLERTGTSGDYEQYF.

This clone has a handful of counts. This chain uses TRBV10-3 with TRBJ1-6, with D uncertain. The CDR3 totals 12 residues. Trimming cost V 4 bases and J 9 bases, with 7 bases left between them. Per germline, CDR1 ENHRY and CDR2 SYGVKD. The CDR3 spells CAISVEGSPLHF. CDR3 nucleotide sequence: TGTGCCATCAGTGTAGAGGGTTCACCCCTCCACTTT.

The chain recombines TRBV28 with TRBJ2-7; 12 nucleotides match TRBD2. Looked up from germline, CDR1 is MDHEN and CDR2 is SYDVKM. With V trimmed by 5 bases and J by 3 bases, 5 bases remained unmatched. The CDR3 spans 15 residues. In nucleotides, the CDR3 is TGTGCCAGCAGTACCCCTAGCGGGAGGGGCTACGAGCAGTACTTC. It yields the protein CASSTPSGRGYEQYF.

V usage is TRBV7-2 and J usage is TRBJ2-1; 10 nucleotides line up with TRBD2. The germline V gene has CDR1 SGHTA and CDR2 FQGNSA. The CDR3 consists of 17 residues. The V gene end was trimmed by 3 bases and the J gene end by 0 bases; junction bases not matched to a gene: 5. CDR3 sequence reads: CASSLRLAGTSYNEQFF. The CDR3 bases are TGTGCCAGCAGCTTGAGACTAGCGGGTACCTCCTACAATGAGCAGTTCTTC.

This clone turned up a few times. The V and J genes are TRBV5-1 and TRBJ2-2, with 7 positions matching TRBD2. The CDR3 runs to 16 residues. V gave up 0 bases and J gave up 5 bases; unmatched junction bases: 7. The germline V gene has CDR1 SGHRS and CDR2 YFSETQ. In nucleotides, the CDR3 is TGCGCCAGCAGCTTGGTTGTGACAGCGGGAACCGGGGAGCTGTTTTTT. Its translation is CASSLVVTAGTGELFF.

V usage is TRBV6-1 and J usage is TRBJ2-7; possibly TRBD2 for D (6 bases). With 1 base removed from V and 7 bases from J, the gap between germline ends came to 11 bases. The CDR3 is 13 residues long. The V gene's germline CDR1 is MNHNS and CDR2 SASEGT. The CDR3 sequence: CASSEVGLWEQYF. In nucleotides, the CDR3 is TGTGCCAGCAGTGAAGTGGGACTCTGGGAGCAGTACTTC.

This clone showed up just once. This chain joins TRBV7-2 and TRBJ2-5, with a tentative D call TRBD1 (6 bases). The CDR3 covers 13 residues. Germline lookup yields CDR1 SGHTA and CDR2 FQGNSA. Trimming took 5 bases from V and 9 from J, leaving 16 bases between them. The CDR3 region has the DNA TGTGCCAGCAGCCAACTGGGGGCAGTTGCCCAGTACTTC. This translates into CASSQLGAVAQYF.

The chain combines TRBV7-2 with TRBJ2-7; 8 bases agree with TRBD2. Germline V gene lookup returns CDR1 SGHTA and CDR2 FQGNSA. The CDR3 sequence is 15 residues long. With 1 base clipped from V and 7 bases from J, the junction kept 9 bases outside the gene matches. The chain's CDR3 is CASSLVSREGREQYF. DNA for the CDR3: TGTGCCAGCAGCTTAGTCAGCCGGGAGGGCCGGGAGCAGTACTTC.

CDR3 DNA sequence: TGCACCAGCAGCCCGGGACTAGCGGAATCCTACGAGCAGTACTTC. It encodes CTSSPGLAESYEQYF. V gene TRBV1 combines with J gene TRBJ2-7; no DNA check was done on the table's D call, TRBD2. TRBV1 is reported as a pseudogene. The CDR3 loop spans 15 amino acids.

The rearrangement links TRBV7-2 to TRBJ2-7; 10 bases are a match to TRBD2. The germline V gene has CDR1 SGHTA and CDR2 FQGNSA. Trimming took 2 bases from V and 1 from J; bases not matched to a gene: 8. The CDR3 runs 17 residues. CDR3 protein: CASSLPIGLAASYEQYF. DNA for the CDR3: TGTGCCAGCAGCTTACCAATAGGACTAGCGGCGTCCTACGAGCAGTACTTC. The whole variable domain, remainder taken from reference TRBV7-2 and TRBJ2-7, is GAGVSQSPSNKVTEKGKDVELRCDPISGHTALYWYRQSLGQGLEFLIYFQGNSAPDKSGLPSDRFSAERTGGSVSTLTIQRTQQEDSAVYLCASSLPIGLAASYEQYFGPGTRLTVT.

V and J are TRBV28 and TRBJ2-5; 13 nucleotides match TRBD2. The CDR3 is 16 amino acids. CDR1 and CDR2 (germline): MDHEN, SYDVKM. V gave up 2 bases and J gave up 5 bases; unmatched junction bases: 5. The CDR3 loop reads CASSLRWGLAGETQYF. The CDR3 nucleotides read TGTGCCAGCAGTTTAAGATGGGGACTAGCGGGGGAGACCCAGTACTTC. The full variable domain, with the rest looked up from reference TRBV28 and TRBJ2-5, is DVKVTQSSRYLVKRTGEKVFLECVQDMDHENMFWYRQDPGLGLRLIYFSYDVKMKEKGDIPEGYSVSREKKERFSLILESASTNQTSMYLCASSLRWGLAGETQYFGPGTRLLVL.

A remark on this clone: One end of the junction varies from germline; a read error may be responsible. At the DNA level, this CDR3 is encoded by other sequences in the same sample as well. The chain uses TRBV5-1 and TRBJ1-1, with 11 bases identical to TRBD1. Germline CDR1 and CDR2: SGHRS and YFSETQ. The CDR3 totals 17 residues. The CDR3 DNA is TGCGCCAGCAGCTTTGGGGGGGGACAGGGGGTAGGGACTGAAGCCTTCTTT. It translates to CASSFGGGQGVGTEAFF.

Worth noting for this clone: Relative to the germline gene, one junction end is altered; a read error may explain this. This rearrangement joins TRBV7-2 to TRBJ2-6, with D possibly being TRBD2 (7 bases). CDR1 SGHTA and CDR2 FQGNSA come from the germline V gene. The CDR3 is 17 amino acids. CDR3 protein: CASSFRGAWTGANGLTF. CDR3 DNA: TGTGCCAGCAGCTTTCGGGGGGCATGGACTGGGGCCAACGGCCTGACTTTC.

J is TRBJ2-1 and V is TRBV28; D remains ambiguous. Germline CDR1 reads MDHEN; CDR2 reads SYDVKM. V was shortened by 2 bases and J by 8 bases, with 7 bases between the two germline ends. The CDR3 is 12 amino acids. The CDR3 here is CASSLVRDEQFF. The CDR3 bases are TGTGCCAGCAGTTTAGTTCGGGATGAGCAGTTCTTC.

There are a few counts of this clone. The rearrangement joins TRBV29-1 to TRBJ1-2; D is possibly TRBD1 (6 bases). V lost 7 bases and J lost 7, with 19 bases in between. This CDR3 is 13 amino acids long. CDR1 and CDR2 (germline): SQVTM, ANQGSEA. The CDR3 region has the DNA TGCAGCGCCCGGAGTCAGGGGTTGGGTGGCTACACCTTC. This sequence encodes CSARSQGLGGYTF. Combining the CDR3 with reference TRBV29-1 and TRBJ1-2 gives the whole variable domain SAVISQKPSRDICQRGTSLTIQCQVDSQVTMMFWYRQQPGQSLTLIATANQGSEATYESGFVIDKFPISRPNLTFSTLTVSNMSPEDSSIYLCSARSQGLGGYTFGSGTRLTVV.

The chain employs TRBV5-1 and TRBJ2-6; D is ambiguous. The CDR3 has 16 residues. V was clipped by 3 bases and J by 3 bases, with 13 bases between them. Per the germline V gene, CDR1 is SGHRS and CDR2 is YFSETQ. This chain's CDR3 is CASSSSGLSGANVLTF. For the CDR3, the DNA is TGCGCCAGCAGCTCCTCAGGTTTAAGTGGGGCCAACGTCCTGACTTTC. Looking up the rest from reference TRBV5-1 and TRBJ2-6 gives the full variable domain: KAGVTQTPRYLIKTRGQQVTLSCSPISGHRSVSWYQQTPGQGLQFLFEYFSETQRNKGNFPGRFSGRQFSNSRSEMNVSTLELGDSALYLCASSSSGLSGANVLTFGAGSRLTVL.

The chain combines TRBV28 with TRBJ2-7; TRBD1 might be the D (5 bases). Deletions cut 6 bases from V and 3 bases from J, with 9 bases between. Germline V gene sequence: CDR1 MDHEN, CDR2 SYDVKM. The CDR3 totals 12 residues. The CDR3 loop reads CASRQEIYEQYF. In nucleotides, the CDR3 is TGTGCCAGCAGACAGGAAATCTACGAGCAGTACTTC.

CDR3 sequence: CAIRGDQGGYEQYF. CDR3 sequence (DNA): TGTGCCATCCGTGGAGATCAGGGTGGCTACGAGCAGTACTTC. The V gene is TRBV10-3, the J gene TRBJ2-7, with TRBD1 as a possible D gene (5 bases). This CDR3 contains 14 residues. Germline CDR1 and CDR2: ENHRY and SYGVKD. V lost 8 bases, J lost 3 bases, and 17 bases lay in between.

The J gene is TRBJ2-7, the V gene TRBV4-2; D not resolved. V was shortened by 1 base and J by 4 bases, with 14 bases between the two germline ends. The CDR3 covers 15 residues. CDR1 LGHNA and CDR2 YNFKEQ come from the germline V gene. In DNA form, the CDR3 reads TGTGCCAGCAGCCAAGGCAGCGCGGAAAGATACGAGCAGTACTTC. This codes for CASSQGSAERYEQYF.

V usage is TRBV7-9 and J usage is TRBJ2-3; TRBD2 is a possible D gene (6 bases). Trimming removed 5 bases at V and 8 bases at J, with 20 bases between. The CDR3 consists of 15 residues. The germline V gene encodes CDR1 SEHNR and CDR2 FQNEAQ (reference sequence). Here the CDR3 reads CASSPGRSGSTTQYF. CDR3 sequence (DNA): TGTGCCAGCAGCCCCGGTAGAAGCGGGTCTACTACGCAGTATTTT.

J is TRBJ2-3 and V is TRBV27, with D tentatively TRBD1 (5 bases). This CDR3 contains 14 residues. Germline V gene data show CDR1 as MNHEY and CDR2 as SMNVEV (reference sequence). V lost 7 bases and J 0 bases, leaving 11 bases between the germline ends. The CDR3: CASNDSPSTDTQYF. CDR3 in DNA: TGTGCCAGCAACGACAGTCCTAGCACAGATACGCAGTATTTT.

V and J are TRBV5-1 and TRBJ2-2; maybe TRBD1 (6 bases). CDR3 length equals 15 residues. V was pared by 2 bases and J by 3 bases, with 11 bases between. Germline V gene sequence: CDR1 SGHRS, CDR2 YFSETQ. The CDR3: CASSFGQTYTGELFF. The CDR3 nucleotides are TGCGCCAGCAGCTTCGGACAGACATACACCGGGGAGCTGTTTTTT.

The chain joins TRBV6-5 to TRBJ1-2, with a tentative D call TRBD1 (6 bases). Trimming pared 5 bases from V and 8 bases from J, leaving 18 bases between. CDR1 and CDR2 from the germline V gene are MNHEY and SVGAGI. The CDR3 spans 14 residues. The CDR3 sequence: CASSRRQVRGGYTF. CDR3 coding DNA: TGTGCCAGCAGTCGACGACAGGTCCGAGGCGGCTACACCTTC.

The V and J genes are TRBV5-4 and TRBJ2-5, with 11 bases aligning to TRBD2. Gene TRBJ2-7 matches the end of the DNA better, so the J call may be wrong. CDR1 SGHNT and CDR2 YYREEE come from the germline V gene (reference sequence). This CDR3 contains 15 residues. The CDR3 spells CASSPGTSGGYEQYF. For the CDR3, the DNA is TGTGCCAGCAGCCCTGGGACTAGCGGAGGGTACGAGCAGTACTTC.

This clone was seen a single time. The CDR3 spells CAAWDSNYEQYF. CDR3 sequence (DNA): TGTGCCGCTTGGGACTCTAACTACGAGCAGTACTTC. This chain connects TRBV7-9 to TRBJ2-7, with D maybe TRBD2 (6 bases). Germline CDR1 reads SEHNR; CDR2 reads FQNEAQ (reference sequence). The CDR3 totals 12 residues. V lost 11 bases to trimming and J lost 3 bases, with 14 bases between them.

The V gene is TRBV6-4, the J gene TRBJ1-2, with D maybe TRBD1 (5 bases). This CDR3 is 13 amino acids long. In germline, CDR1 is MRHNA, CDR2 SNTAGT. V was trimmed by 5 bases and J by 1 base, leaving 8 bases between them. DNA for the CDR3: TGTGCCAGCAGTTCCAGGGATAACTATGGCTACACCTTC. It translates to CASSSRDNYGYTF.

V gene TRBV2 combines with J gene TRBJ2-1; TRBD2 aligns across 7 bases. The germline V gene has CDR1 SNHLY and CDR2 FYNNEI. V was clipped by 4 bases and J by 4 bases; unmatched bases: 10. The CDR3 totals 16 residues. CDR3 residues: CASSGGGGPPYNEQFF. In DNA, the CDR3 is TGTGCCAGCAGTGGGGGGGGAGGGCCCCCTTACAATGAGCAGTTCTTC.

This sequence joins TRBV11-1 and TRBJ2-1; a weak D match, TRBD1 (6 bases). Germline lookup yields CDR1 SGHAT and CDR2 FQDESV (reference sequence). V was pared by 3 bases and J by 7 bases, with 13 bases between. The CDR3 extends over 14 amino acids. CDR3 protein: CASSFHSQGNEQFF. CDR3 DNA: TGTGCCAGCAGCTTCCATTCCCAGGGGAATGAGCAGTTCTTC.

J is TRBJ2-5 and V is TRBV29-1; possibly TRBD1 for D (7 bases). The V gene's germline CDR1 is SQVTM and CDR2 ANQGSEA. Trimming removed 6 bases at V and 2 bases at J, with 10 bases between. The CDR3 sequence is 12 residues long. The CDR3 reads CSVRDSQETQYF. CDR3 nucleotides: TGCAGCGTGCGGGACAGTCAAGAGACCCAGTACTTC.

The V and J genes are TRBV5-1 and TRBJ1-3; tentative D call: TRBD1 (5 bases). The CDR3 length is 17 residues. Germline loops: CDR1 SGHRS, CDR2 YFSETQ. Trimming cost V 1 base and J 1 base, with 15 bases left between them. This chain's CDR3 is CASSLRPGSVSGNTIYF. As DNA, the CDR3 is TGCGCCAGCAGCTTGCGGCCAGGGTCGGTTTCTGGAAACACCATATATTTT.

The chain links TRBV6-4 to TRBJ1-1; tentative D call: TRBD1 (5 bases). V was clipped by 6 bases and J by 5 bases, with 7 bases between them. Germline loops: CDR1 MRHNA, CDR2 SNTAGT. The CDR3 covers 11 residues. CDR3 residues: CASRRGTEAFF. The CDR3, as DNA: TGTGCCAGCAGAAGGGGAACTGAAGCTTTCTTT.

The CDR3 DNA follows: TGCGCCAGCAGCTTGAGCGGGGACCGCGAGCAGTACTTC. Translation: CASSLSGDREQYF. V and J are TRBV5-1 and TRBJ2-7; 7 nucleotides match TRBD2. J lost 6 bases, V lost 1 base, and 4 bases had no gene match. Germline V gene lookup returns CDR1 SGHRS and CDR2 YFSETQ. The CDR3 contains 13 residues. Full variable domain (outside the CDR3, taken from reference TRBV5-1 and TRBJ2-7): KAGVTQTPRYLIKTRGQQVTLSCSPISGHRSVSWYQQTPGQGLQFLFEYFSETQRNKGNFPGRFSGRQFSNSRSEMNVSTLELGDSALYLCASSLSGDREQYFGPGTRLTVT.